This T cell receptor (beta chain) appears in the sequencing data of a study of T cell responses to AZD1222 COVID-19 vaccine. With regard to this clone: Its antigen remains unidentified.

V lost 5 bases and J 0 bases, leaving 10 bases between the germline ends. Looked up from germline, CDR1 is SGHTA and CDR2 is FQGTGA. The CDR3 runs to 15 residues. Some clones are missing from TCRdb's copy, which holds only in-frame ones; the method was immunoSEQ multiplex PCR. The sample holds around 190,000 clones, 88% seen once. Findings of the study overall: Every sample of the repertoires postdated the peak T cell response.

This TCR came from an adult in good health. This chain connects TRBV7-3 to TRBJ2-2; maybe TRBD1 (6 bases). Sequenced material: peripheral blood, taken on day 0 of AZD1222 vaccination. CDR3 DNA: TGTGCCAGCAGCAGAGGGGGATCGAACACCGGGGAGCTGTTTTTT. Protein product: CASSRGGSNTGELFF.